This is a list of T cell receptor beta chains from one sample in a study of blood T cell repertoires in COVID-19. Here immunoSEQ multiplex PCR was the method, and the copy in TCRdb shows in-frame clones only, minus some. The sample lists tens of thousands of clones, roughly 89% seen once, with approximately 19% in the top ten. The sequenced material came from peripheral blood. Receptors originate from a woman older than 75 with acute or convalescent COVID-19. The CDR3 runs from the conserved cysteine through the conserved F or W. D genes are given only for firm matches. Not all rows give a size; the values are once, few, many and, for expanded clones, a class.

TRBV5-3,TRBD1,.,13,TRBJ1-1,TGTGCCAGAAGCCTCCCCGGGACAGGGGAAGCTTTCTTT,CARSLPGTGEAFF
TRBV5-1,.,.,14,TRBJ2-4,TGCGCCAGCAGCGCCGGGACTTCATCATCCATTCAGTACTTC,CASSAGTSSSIQYF
TRBV5-8,.,.,12,TRBJ1-1,TGTGCCAGCAGCTTTCGAGGGCGCGCGGCTTTCTTT,CASSFRGRAAFF
TRBV5-6,TRBD2,.,13,TRBJ2-1,TGTGCCAGCAGCTTGCGGCTAGCGGGCGAGCAGTTCTTC,CASSLRLAGEQFF
TRBV12-3/TRBV12-4,.,.,12,TRBJ2-1,TGTGCCAGCAGTACATACCACAATGAGCAGTTCTTC,CASSTYHNEQFF
TRBV2,.,.,12,TRBJ2-7,TGTGCCAGCAAAACAGGGATCTACGAGCAGTACTTC,CASKTGIYEQYF
TRBV27,TRBD1,.,15,TRBJ2-3,TGTGCCAGCAGTCCGTACAGGGGGAGAACAGATACGCAGTATTTT,CASSPYRGRTDTQYF
TRBV4-1,TRBD1,.,15,TRBJ2-3,TGCGCCAGCAGCACCCGGGACAGGGCTGGAGATACGCAGTATTTT,CASSTRDRAGDTQYF
TRBV6-5,TRBD2,.,12,TRBJ2-5,TGTGCCAGCAGGGGACTAGCAGAGACCCAGTACTTC,CASRGLAETQYF
TRBV6-4,.,.,13,TRBJ2-7,TGTGCCAGCAGGGGCAGCGGCTCCTACGAGCAGTACTTC,CASRGSGSYEQYF
TRBV4-3,TRBD1,.,14,TRBJ2-7,TGCGCCAGCAGCCTGTACAGGGGCTATTACGAGCAGTACTTC,CASSLYRGYYEQYF
TRBV5-5,.,.,15,TRBJ1-4,TGTGCCAGCAGCTTCCAAGGGGGAAGAGATGAAAAACTGTTTTTT,CASSFQGGRDEKLFF
TRBV7-2,TRBD1,.,14,TRBJ1-4,TGTGCCAGCAGCTACGACAGGGGGAGGGAAAAACTGTTTTTT,CASSYDRGREKLFF
TRBV28,TRBD1,few,15,TRBJ1-2,TGTGCCAGCAGTGCCGGGACAGCAAGAGGATATGGCTACACCTTC,CASSAGTARGYGYTF
TRBV7-2,.,.,15,TRBJ1-5,TGTGCCAGCAGCTTGATTAGCGGGGACGGGCAGCCCCAGCATTTT,CASSLISGDGQPQHF
TRBV18,.,.,12,TRBJ2-7,TGTGCCAGCTCACTGGTTCGAGACGAGCAGTACTTC,CASSLVRDEQYF
TRBV19,.,.,12,TRBJ1-1,TGTGCCACCACCCGGTTCAACACTGAAGCTTTCTTT,CATTRFNTEAFF
TRBV28,TRBD1,.,16,TRBJ1-5,TGTGCCAGCAGCATACCGGGACAGGGCCGCAATCAGCCCCAGCATTTT,CASSIPGQGRNQPQHF
TRBV27,.,.,17,TRBJ2-1,TGTGCCAGCAGTTTAGGGGCGGGGCGAACCCTCTACAATGAGCAGTTCTTC,CASSLGAGRTLYNEQFF
TRBV12-3/TRBV12-4,.,.,11,TRBJ2-4,TGTGCCAGCAGCCTCGAAAACATTCAGTACTTC,CASSLENIQYF
TRBV3-1/TRBV3-2,.,.,14,TRBJ2-1,TGTGCCAGCAGCCAGCGGACTGTCCACAATGAGCAGTTCTTC,CASSQRTVHNEQFF
TRBV7-6,TRBD2,.,17,TRBJ2-3,TGTGCCAGCAGCTTGTCTGTAGCGGGATCTATGGGAGATACGCAGTATTTT,CASSLSVAGSMGDTQYF
TRBV28,TRBD1,.,11,TRBJ1-2,TGTGCCAGCAGACAGGGGTTTGGCTACACCTTC,CASRQGFGYTF
TRBV5-4,.,.,12,TRBJ2-5,TGTGCCAGCAGCAAGGACTCGGAGACCCAGTACTTC,CASSKDSETQYF
TRBV28,TRBD2,.,19,TRBJ2-1,TGTGCCAGCAGTCCCGGGACTAGCGGAAGATATAGCTCCTACAATGAGCAGTTCTTC,CASSPGTSGRYSSYNEQFF
TRBV2,TRBD1,.,15,TRBJ1-1,TGTGCCGGACAGGGAACGGCCCAGGAGGTGGCTGAAGCTTTCTTT,CAGQGTAQEVAEAFF
TRBV18,.,.,18,TRBJ1-2,TGTGCCAGCTCACCTCAAGGGCCCAAAGGGGGTCAAACCTATGGCTACACCTTC,CASSPQGPKGGQTYGYTF
TRBV28,.,.,13,TRBJ1-2,TGTGCCAGCAGTTTTTCGGCTAACTATGGCTACACCTTC,CASSFSANYGYTF
TRBV5-1,.,.,14,TRBJ2-7,TGCGCCAGCAGCTCAGGGGACACATCCTACGAGCAGTACTTC,CASSSGDTSYEQYF
TRBV5-1,TRBD1,.,14,TRBJ2-1,TGCGCCAGCAGCTCCGGACAGGGAATCGATGAGCAGTTCTTC,CASSSGQGIDEQFF
TRBV30,TRBD2,.,16,TRBJ2-3,TGTGCCCTTAGGAAGCGGGGGGAGCCCGCGGAAGATACGCAGTATTTT,CALRKRGEPAEDTQYF
TRBV7-3,.,.,14,TRBJ1-3,TGTGCCAGCAGCTTACAGGCGACTGGAAACACCATATATTTT,CASSLQATGNTIYF
TRBV5-4,.,.,13,TRBJ2-2,TGTGCCAGCAGCTCGCCCGAGGTCCGGGAGCTGTTTTTT,CASSSPEVRELFF
TRBV19,TRBD2,.,14,TRBJ2-5,TGTGCCAGTAGATGGACTAGCGGTGAAGGGACCCAGTACTTC,CASRWTSGEGTQYF
TRBV19,TRBD1,.,13,TRBJ1-4,TGTGCCAGTAGTGAGGGGACAGCTGAAAAACTGTTTTTT,CASSEGTAEKLFF
TRBV7-2,TRBD1,.,13,TRBJ2-7,TGTGCCAGCAGCGACTACAGGGGGCGCGAGCAGTACTTC,CASSDYRGREQYF
TRBV19,TRBD1,.,15,TRBJ2-7,TGTGCCAGTAGTCCCCTGCGACAGGGTCAGTGGGAGCAGTACTTC,CASSPLRQGQWEQYF
TRBV27,.,once,14,TRBJ2-7,TGTGCCAGCAGTCCTAATCCCCCCTCCTACGAGCAGTACTTC,CASSPNPPSYEQYF
TRBV6-5,TRBD2,once,13,TRBJ2-7,TGTGCCAGCAGGACTAGCGGGGTGTACGAGCAGTACTTC,CASRTSGVYEQYF
TRBV20-1,TRBD2,.,17,TRBJ2-2,TGCAGTGCTAGTCGACTAGCGGGTGGTGGGGACACCGGGGAGCTGTTTTTT,CSASRLAGGGDTGELFF
TRBV7-2,TRBD1,.,17,TRBJ2-3,TGTGCCAGCAGCTCGCTTGGGGGACAGGAGAGCACAGATACGCAGTATTTT,CASSSLGGQESTDTQYF
TRBV3-1/TRBV3-2,TRBD2,.,14,TRBJ2-2,TGTGCCAGCAGCCGTAGCGGGGGCACCGGGGAGCTGTTTTTT,CASSRSGGTGELFF
TRBV5-1,TRBD2,.,15,TRBJ2-7,TGCGCCAGCAGCTTGGATGGGACTAGCTCCTACGAGCAGTACTTC,CASSLDGTSSYEQYF
TRBV4-2,TRBD1,once,18,TRBJ2-3,TGTGCCAGCAGCCAAGACCCCTCGGGACAGGGTAGCACAGATACGCAGTATTTT,CASSQDPSGQGSTDTQYF
TRBV28,TRBD1,.,13,TRBJ1-2,TGTGCCAGCAACCTACAGGGGGTGAGAGGCTACACCTTC,CASNLQGVRGYTF
TRBV5-4,TRBD1,.,15,TRBJ2-7,TGTGCCAGCAGCGGGGGGACAGGCCTAGCCTACGAGCAGTACTTC,CASSGGTGLAYEQYF
TRBV29-1,.,.,12,TRBJ2-7,TGCAGCGATACGACAGCGACCTACGAGCAGTACTTC,CSDTTATYEQYF
TRBV10-3,.,.,13,TRBJ1-4,TGTGCCATCAAGGCGGCAACTAATGAAAAACTGTTTTTT,CAIKAATNEKLFF
TRBV6-5,.,.,16,TRBJ1-3,TGTGCCAGCAGTTACGGAGCAGGGGCCGCTGGAAACACCATATATTTT,CASSYGAGAAGNTIYF
TRBV28,TRBD1,.,14,TRBJ1-2,TGTGCCAGCAGTCGACAGGGTCCGGTATATGGCTACACCTTC,CASSRQGPVYGYTF
TRBV28,TRBD1,.,13,TRBJ2-7,TGTGCCAGCAGGAGGACAGGGTTAAGCGAGCAGTACTTC,CASRRTGLSEQYF